The present T cell receptor beta chain was sequenced within a study of T cell responses to AZD1222 COVID-19 vaccine. Libraries were prepared by immunoSEQ multiplex PCR; TCRdb keeps only in-frame clonotypes and omits some of them. Of approximately 130,000 clones detected, approximately 88% appear once; the ten largest clones hold 4.5% to 7%. Study-wide results and limits: Epitopes outside B.1.351 and B.1.1.7 mutated regions reportedly drew nearly half of spike TCRs. In a largely white British group with more females than males, clonal diversity was possibly underestimated. Regions 160-218 and 743-854 held dominance among vaccine-associated CD4 TCRs, which spanned spike. Seropositive at baseline were only a handful of AZD1222 recipients.

Worth noting for this clone: What it binds is unknown.

The sample in question was peripheral blood, obtained 28 days after the second AZD1222 dose. The receptor was isolated from an adult who received the AZD1222 COVID-19 vaccine.

Written as DNA, the CDR3 is TGTGCCAGCAGTCCTTGGGGGCAGGGTGGGGAGCAGTACTTC. Translation gives CASSPWGQGGEQYF. V usage is TRBV2 and J usage is TRBJ2-7; D may be TRBD1 (6 bases). Trimming left V 5 bases short and J 7 bases short, with 18 bases between. Germline V CDR1 and CDR2: SNHLY, FYNNEI. The CDR3 runs 14 residues.